Shown below are 19 T cell receptor beta chains from a single sample sequenced in a study of T cells after yellow fever vaccination. TCRdb ran MiXCR on the 5' RACE reads and lists one entry per CDR3 protein. Of 450,000 to 550,000 distinct CDR3 sequences in the sample, roughly a fifth were seen once. Sample: PBMCs, taken 15 days after the yellow fever booster vaccination. The source of these receptors is a man aged 25-40 years who received the YFV17D yellow fever vaccine.

This rearrangement joins TRBV6-5 to TRBJ1-1; D is possibly TRBD1 (5 bases). Deletions cut 2 bases from V and 1 base from J, with 14 bases between. The length of the CDR3 is 16 residues. In germline, CDR1 is MNHEY, CDR2 SVGAGI. Written as DNA, the CDR3 is TGTGCCAGCAGTTACACATTGGGACCCTCGAACACTGAAGCTTTCTTT. Its protein is CASSYTLGPSNTEAFF.

This clonotype has a handful of counts. The chain is built from TRBV19 and TRBJ1-1; TRBD1 matches 7 bases. This CDR3 is 14 amino acids long. Germline lookup yields CDR1 LNHDA and CDR2 SQIVND (reference sequence). With V trimmed by 4 bases and J by 7 bases, 9 bases remained unmatched. CDR3 DNA sequence: TGTGCCAGTAGTAGACTCGGGACAGACTTTGAAGCTTTCTTT. Translating it yields CASSRLGTDFEAFF. The whole variable domain, filled in from reference TRBV19 and TRBJ1-1, reads DGGITQSPKYLFRKEGQNVTLSCEQNLNHDAMYWYRQDPGQGLRLIYYSQIVNDFQKGDIAEGYSVSREKKESFPLTVTSAQKNPTAFYLCASSRLGTDFEAFFGQGTRLTVV.

This clonotype turned up a few times. The chain couples TRBV20-1 to TRBJ2-3; TRBD2 aligns across 10 bases. This CDR3 is 12 amino acids long. The germline CDR1 and CDR2 sequences are DFQATT and SNEGSKA (reference sequence). V lost 5 bases to trimming and J lost 5 bases; unmatched junction nucleotides: 1. In DNA, the CDR3 is TGCAGTGCTCGGACTAGCGGAGATACGCAGTATTTT. Translating gives CSARTSGDTQYF.

This clonotype was seen only a few times. The chain carries TRBV7-2 and TRBJ2-1; tentatively, D is TRBD2 (5 bases). This CDR3 comprises 15 residues. The ends were cut back, 5 bases at V and 6 bases at J, with 17 bases in the middle. From germline, CDR1 is SGHTA and CDR2 FQGNSA. In DNA form, the CDR3 reads TGTGCCAGCAGCCCCTATACGGGAATACGCAATGAGCAGTTCTTC. Its protein is CASSPYTGIRNEQFF.

The J gene is TRBJ1-5, the V gene TRBV12-3 or TRBV12-4; perhaps TRBD1 as D (6 bases). Trimming pared 5 bases from V and 5 bases from J, leaving 16 bases between. There are 15 residues in the CDR3. The CDR3 sequence is CASSLYRDRDQPQHF. As DNA, the CDR3 is TGTGCCAGCAGTCTCTACAGGGATCGTGATCAGCCCCAGCATTTT.

V is TRBV6-5 and J is TRBJ2-7; 7 positions agree with TRBD1. This CDR3 region has 14 residues. The V gene end was trimmed by 4 bases and the J gene end by 3 bases; junction bases not matched to a gene: 6. Per germline, CDR1 MNHEY and CDR2 SVGAGI. CDR3 protein: CASSSARTGYEQYF. CDR3 nucleotide sequence: TGTGCCAGCAGTTCGGCTCGGACAGGCTACGAGCAGTACTTC.

This clonotype was picked up a small number of times. V is TRBV7-6 and J is TRBJ2-5, with D perhaps matching TRBD2 (7 bases). Germline V lookup: CDR1 SGHVS, CDR2 FNYEAQ. This CDR3 region has 14 residues. V gave up 5 bases and J gave up 0 bases, with 10 bases separating them. The CDR3 DNA sequence: TGTGCCAGCAGCACCGGGGGGCACCAAGAGACCCAGTACTTC. This codes for CASSTGGHQETQYF.

The chain links TRBV21-1 to TRBJ2-2; no check of the table's D call, TRBD1, against the DNA was made. TRBV21-1 is labeled a pseudogene. The length of the CDR3 is 19 residues. CDR3 sequence (DNA): TGTGCCAGCAGGGGGACAGGGGGCTTAGCTAGCGGTAGCACCGGGGAGCTGTTTTTT. It codes for CASRGTGGLASGSTGELFF.

This clonotype was observed a few times. The V and J genes are TRBV20-1 and TRBJ1-4; D ambiguous. This CDR3 has 16 amino acids. The V gene's germline CDR1 is DFQATT and CDR2 SNEGSKA (reference sequence). V was clipped by 0 bases and J by 0 bases, with 11 bases between them. The CDR3 is CSARDTREATNEKLFF. CDR3 nucleotides: TGCAGTGCTAGAGACACTCGCGAGGCAACTAATGAAAAACTGTTTTTT.

The chain couples TRBV7-6 to TRBJ2-1; TRBD1 matches at 9 bases. Germline V CDR1 and CDR2: SGHVS, FNYEAQ. The CDR3 is made up of 14 amino acids. V lost 4 bases to trimming and J lost 5 bases; unmatched junction nucleotides: 3. CDR3 residues: CASSSGTGNNEQFF. CDR3 bases: TGTGCCAGCAGCTCCGGGACAGGGAACAATGAGCAGTTCTTC. Combining the CDR3 with reference TRBV7-6 and TRBJ2-1 gives the whole variable domain GAGVSQSPRYKVTKRGQDVALRCDPISGHVSLYWYRQALGQGPEFLTYFNYEAQQDKSGLPNDRFSAERPEGSISTLTIQRTEQRDSAMYRCASSSGTGNNEQFFGPGTRLTVL.

This chain joins TRBV20-1 and TRBJ2-7, with D unresolved. Trimming cost V 6 bases and J 7 bases, with 19 bases left between them. There are 13 residues in the CDR3. Germline-derived CDR1 and CDR2 are DFQATT and SNEGSKA (reference sequence). The CDR3 coding sequence is TGCAGTGCCCCCAAGGACCCCGTAGGAGAGCAGTACTTC. It specifies CSAPKDPVGEQYF.

The rearrangement links TRBV4-3 to TRBJ2-1; a possible D gene is TRBD1 (5 bases). Trimming shortened V by 0 bases and J by 1 base, and 7 bases separated the two germline ends. Germline V gene lookup returns CDR1 LGHNA and CDR2 YSLEER. This CDR3 contains 15 residues. The CDR3 region has the DNA TGCGCCAGCAGCCAAGAACGGACATCCTACAATGAGCAGTTCTTC. It is translated as CASSQERTSYNEQFF.

V usage is TRBV9 and J usage is TRBJ2-2; tentatively, D is TRBD2 (5 bases). Germline lookup yields CDR1 SGDLS and CDR2 YYNGEE. The ends were cut back, 3 bases at V and 6 bases at J, with 9 bases in the middle. CDR3 size: 13 residues. The CDR3 sequence is CASSAGGSGELFF. Written as DNA, the CDR3 is TGTGCCAGCAGCGCTGGAGGCTCCGGGGAGCTGTTTTTT.

This clonotype was observed a few times. The genes are TRBV14 and TRBJ2-7, with 9 bases aligning to TRBD1. V gave up 3 bases and J gave up 8 bases; unmatched junction bases: 5. Germline lookup yields CDR1 SGHDN and CDR2 FVKESK. CDR3 length equals 13 residues. CDR3 loop: CASSQDRGVKQYF. The CDR3, as DNA: TGTGCCAGCAGCCAGGACAGGGGAGTTAAGCAGTACTTC.

This clonotype has more than one count but fewer than ten. The chain couples TRBV20-1 to TRBJ1-1; weak D call: TRBD1 (6 bases). This CDR3 contains 14 residues. Trimming pared 0 bases from V and 4 bases from J, leaving 12 bases between. Germline CDR1 and CDR2: DFQATT and SNEGSKA (reference sequence). The CDR3 reads CSARDTAGVTEAFF. CDR3 nucleotides: TGCAGTGCTAGAGATACGGCAGGGGTCACTGAAGCTTTCTTT.

The sample holds a few counts of this clonotype. The rearrangement uses TRBV5-1 and TRBJ2-3; 8 bases are shared with TRBD1. V shed 5 bases and J 4 bases; nucleotides not matched to a gene: 6. The germline gives CDR1 SGHRS, CDR2 YFSETQ. This CDR3 is built from 14 residues. Here the CDR3 reads CASRPGQVSDTQYF. CDR3 bases: TGCGCCAGCAGGCCGGGACAGGTTTCAGATACGCAGTATTTT.

The chain uses TRBV5-6 and TRBJ2-1; D gene ambiguous. V was pared by 0 bases and J by 7 bases, with 8 bases between. CDR3 size: 13 residues. Per germline, CDR1 SGHDT and CDR2 YYEEEE. This CDR3 is CASSLGDRNEQFF. DNA of the CDR3: TGTGCCAGCAGCTTGGGGGATCGTAATGAGCAGTTCTTC.

Only a few counts were recorded for this clonotype. This chain uses TRBV7-2 with TRBJ1-3; no clear D. The germline gives CDR1 SGHTA, CDR2 FQGNSA. This CDR3 region has 15 residues. V gave up 0 bases and J gave up 0 bases, with 6 bases separating them. CDR3 nucleotide sequence: TGTGCCAGCAGCTTAGCCACGGCCTCTGGAAACACCATATATTTT. Translated: CASSLATASGNTIYF. The whole variable domain, remainder taken from reference TRBV7-2 and TRBJ1-3, is GAGVSQSPSNKVTEKGKDVELRCDPISGHTALYWYRQSLGQGLEFLIYFQGNSAPDKSGLPSDRFSAERTGGSVSTLTIQRTQQEDSAVYLCASSLATASGNTIYFGEGSWLTVV.

This clonotype was observed many times. This chain joins TRBV7-9 and TRBJ1-2; D is uncertain. The CDR3 has 15 amino acids. V shed 1 base and J shed 4 bases, with 13 bases lying between them. Germline V CDR1 and CDR2: SEHNR, FQNEAQ (reference sequence). CDR3 coding DNA: TGTGCCAGCAGCTTAGAACTGGGGTTTGGCTATGGCTACACCTTC. It is translated as CASSLELGFGYGYTF.